This T cell receptor beta chain was captured by sequencing in a study of T cells in localized non-small cell lung cancer (dated by TCRdb to 2018 to 2020). A note on the overall study: The study analyzed T cell repertoires of a few hundred early-stage NSCLC patients, comparing tumors and uninvolved tumor-adjacent lungs. All 250 or so NSCLC patients in the cohort were treatment-naive and had localized lung tumors that were resected. A mean age of approximately 70 years was recorded for the NSCLC patients, of whom 129 were male and 95 to 110 were female.

Two independent pathologists confirmed that the uninvolved adjacent lung, which was taken at least 2 cm from the tumor margin, was free of atypia. At diagnosis, peripheral blood, uninvolved tumor-adjacent lung and tumor were collected and were preserved as a mix of fresh-frozen and FFPE material. V and J are truncated by 1 base and 0 bases respectively, leaving an intervening sequence of 19 bases. CDR1 and CDR2, looked up from the germline V gene (reference sequence), are LNHNV and YYDKDF. The CDR3 sequence holds 19 residues, the cysteine and phenylalanine included. Solely the CDR3 DNA is kept, with 57 bases framed from the first base. TCR beta CDR3 regions were sequenced from DNA using the immunoSEQ Assay. The authors processed their data as follows. T cell density was computed as TCR beta template counts normalized to usable DNA estimated by amplifying housekeeping genes. Richness was estimated using the preseqR package, with extrapolation to 400,000 templates for PBMC samples and to 120,000 templates for tissue samples. Clonality was defined as one minus Pielou's evenness. Differential abundance testing on productive amino-acid clonotypes, with a minimum total count of 5 and an alpha of 0.1, was used to identify tissue-enriched TCRs. The Jaccard Index and the Morisita Overlap Index were used to quantify repertoire overlap between compartments. GLIPH grouped TCR beta CDR3s together with public tetramer-defined viral CDR3s, and a viral motif had to include at least three viral sequences and show V-gene enrichment. Not all clones reach the TCRdb copy of this immuneACCESS table, which keeps in-frame sequences only. Checked studies attribute under half of the gap to unresolved V genes and leave the rest unexplained. V, J and clone size were drawn from that table, and D and trimming were deduced from the DNA. The sample table contains some 1,500 clones; only one count was recorded for about 20% of them. The ten largest clones add up to 26% of the sample.

About this clone itself: Its antigen target is currently unknown. Base qualities are not at hand, and no much larger clone is one base apart.

Broader findings and caveats from the paper: Since the design was exploratory, TCR variables were selected using unadjusted p-values with no false-discovery rate correction. A median of 57 of the top 100 tumor clones were detected in paired uninvolved adjacent lung, and 25 to 35 of these tumor clones were also found among the top 100 clones of the paired uninvolved adjacent lung. Because multi-region tumor sequencing was not done, intratumor heterogeneity could not be ruled out. Uninvolved tumor-adjacent lung showed the highest T cell clonality, higher than tumor, which suggests more focused antigenic responses in the uninvolved tumor-adjacent lung. Longer overall survival was associated with higher T cell density in blood, whereas shorter survival was associated with higher clonality in adjacent lung.

The receptor comes from a woman aged 35 to 75 with stage I lung adenocarcinoma. The rearranged chain carries TRBV15 and TRBJ1-5; a tentative D call is TRBD1 (5 bases match). Material: normal lung tissue next to the tumor, obtained before any cancer treatment. The sequence in DNA is TGTGCCACCAGCAGAGTTGTGGGGACGGCTATCCATAGCAATCAGCCCCAGCATTTT. It specifies CATSRVVGTAIHSNQPQHF.